The rows below give T cell receptor beta chains drawn from one sample of a study of cytomegalovirus exposure and HLA in healthy donors. Repertoires were generated with immunoSEQ multiplex PCR, while TCRdb's copy carries only in-frame clones and drops some. This sample carries 150,000 to 200,000 clones, around 87% of them seen once, and the ten largest clones take 1.5% to 2%. Specimen: PBMCs. The source of these receptors is a woman between 18 and 29 years old in good health and CMV-seronegative. CDR3s include the opening cysteine and the closing phenylalanine or tryptophan. The D gene is left open where the match is weak. Clone size appears in some rows only: once, few, many, or a class for an expanded clone.

j_gene,abundance,v_gene,d_gene,CDR3nt,CDR3aa
TRBJ2-7,-,TRBV28,-,TGTGCCACTCAGGGGGGCCTCAACCCGCAGTACTTC,CATQGGLNPQYF
TRBJ1-5,few,TRBV6-1,TRBD1,TGTGCCAGCAGAACAGGGGTTAGCAATCAGCCCCAGCATTTT,CASRTGVSNQPQHF
TRBJ1-2,-,TRBV29-1,-,TGCAGCGTTGAGGGAGGGGGAGGCGGCTACACCTTC,CSVEGGGGGYTF
TRBJ2-2,once,TRBV19,TRBD1,TGTGCCAGTAGTATGGGGTGGACAGGGGGCGGAACCGGGGAGCTGTTTTTT,CASSMGWTGGGTGELFF
TRBJ2-7,-,TRBV5-4,-,TGTGCCAGCAGCCCCCCCGGACATTCGAGAGAGCAGTACTTC,CASSPPGHSREQYF
TRBJ1-1,-,TRBV14,-,TGTGCCAGCAGCCCGTTCCGGGGTTGGAACACTGAAGCTTTCTTT,CASSPFRGWNTEAFF
TRBJ2-2,-,TRBV21-1,-,TGTGCCAGCAGCACCGGGACAGTTAACACCGGGGAGCTGTTTTTT,CASSTGTVNTGELFF
TRBJ2-3,-,TRBV6-1,TRBD1,TGTGCCAGCACTGAAGCAGGGGGCAGGAGTACAGATACGCAGTATTTT,CASTEAGGRSTDTQYF
TRBJ1-4,few,TRBV4-2,TRBD1,TGTGCCAGCAGCCGCCCATCGGGGACAGGGAATGAAAAACTGTTTTTT,CASSRPSGTGNEKLFF
TRBJ2-7,few,TRBV5-1,TRBD2,TGCGCCAGCAGCCCCGGGGAGGGCGAGCAGTACTTC,CASSPGEGEQYF
TRBJ1-3,-,TRBV6-1,TRBD1,TGTGCCAGCAGTGCAGGCCGGGACAGGGTCTCTGGAAACACCATATATTTT,CASSAGRDRVSGNTIYF
TRBJ2-6,-,TRBV6-4,-,TGTGCCAGCAGTGACTCTCCCCAGTCTGGGGCCAACGTCCTGACTTTC,CASSDSPQSGANVLTF
TRBJ1-1,few,TRBV4-1,-,TGCGCCAGCAGCCAAGGACAGAATCCAACTGAAGCTTTCTTT,CASSQGQNPTEAFF
TRBJ2-3,few,TRBV6-5,-,TGTGCCAGCAGTCCGGGCAGGGGCCCAGATACGCAGTATTTT,CASSPGRGPDTQYF
TRBJ2-7,-,TRBV5-1,TRBD1,TGCGCCAGCAGCTTGGCCTTCGGACAGGCAATCTCCTACGAGCAGTACTTC,CASSLAFGQAISYEQYF
TRBJ1-4,-,TRBV19,-,TGTGCCAGTAGTAAAGGTCTCAGAGGAGCAACTAATGAAAAACTGTTTTTT,CASSKGLRGATNEKLFF
TRBJ2-1,-,TRBV5-1,TRBD2,TGCGCCAGCAGCACTTCTAGCGGGAGGGCCTATGAGCAGTTCTTC,CASSTSSGRAYEQFF
TRBJ2-7,once,TRBV30,TRBD2,TGTGCCTGGAGTCCTCCGGGGGAGCGGGGCTTCTACGAGCAGTACTTC,CAWSPPGERGFYEQYF
TRBJ1-6,-,TRBV30,-,TGTGCCTGGAGTACAGGGAATTCACCCCTCCACTTT,CAWSTGNSPLHF